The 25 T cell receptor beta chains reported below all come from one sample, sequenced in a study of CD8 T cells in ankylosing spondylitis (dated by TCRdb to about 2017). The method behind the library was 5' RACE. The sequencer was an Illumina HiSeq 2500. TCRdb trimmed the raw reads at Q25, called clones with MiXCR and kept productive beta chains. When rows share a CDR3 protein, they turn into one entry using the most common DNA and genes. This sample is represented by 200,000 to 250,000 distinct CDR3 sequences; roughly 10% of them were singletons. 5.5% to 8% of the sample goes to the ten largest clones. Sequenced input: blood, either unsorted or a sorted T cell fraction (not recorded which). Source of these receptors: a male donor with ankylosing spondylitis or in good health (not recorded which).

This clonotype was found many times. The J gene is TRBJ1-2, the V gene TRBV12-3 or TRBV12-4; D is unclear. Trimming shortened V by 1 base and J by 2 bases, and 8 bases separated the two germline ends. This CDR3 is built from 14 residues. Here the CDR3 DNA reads TGTGCCAGCAGTTTAGAGGGTGTCAACTATGGCTACACCTTC. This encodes CASSLEGVNYGYTF.

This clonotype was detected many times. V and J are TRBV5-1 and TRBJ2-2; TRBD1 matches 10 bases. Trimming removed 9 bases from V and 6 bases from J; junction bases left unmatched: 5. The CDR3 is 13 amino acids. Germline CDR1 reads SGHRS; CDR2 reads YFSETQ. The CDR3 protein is CATPGQGSGELFF. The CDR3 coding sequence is TGCGCCACCCCGGGACAGGGGTCCGGGGAGCTGTTTTTT.

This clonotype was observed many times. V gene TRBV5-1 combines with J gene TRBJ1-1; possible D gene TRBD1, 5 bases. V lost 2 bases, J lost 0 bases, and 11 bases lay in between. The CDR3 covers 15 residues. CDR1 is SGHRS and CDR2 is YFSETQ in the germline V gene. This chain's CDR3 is CASSLTGTMNTEAFF. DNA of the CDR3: TGCGCCAGCAGCTTAACCGGGACGATGAACACTGAAGCTTTCTTT.

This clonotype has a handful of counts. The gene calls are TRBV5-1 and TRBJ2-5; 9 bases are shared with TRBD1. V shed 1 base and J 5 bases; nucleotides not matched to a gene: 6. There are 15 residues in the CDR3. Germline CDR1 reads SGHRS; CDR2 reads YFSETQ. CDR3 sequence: CASSLKTGGIETQYF. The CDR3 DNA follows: TGCGCCAGCAGCTTGAAGACAGGGGGGATCGAGACCCAGTACTTC.

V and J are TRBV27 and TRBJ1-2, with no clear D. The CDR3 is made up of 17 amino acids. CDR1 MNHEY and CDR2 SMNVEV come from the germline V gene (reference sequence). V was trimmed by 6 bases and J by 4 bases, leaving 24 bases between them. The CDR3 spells CASSATRHVTDVYGYTF. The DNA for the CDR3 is TGTGCCAGCAGCGCCACCCGACATGTGACGGATGTCTATGGCTACACCTTC.

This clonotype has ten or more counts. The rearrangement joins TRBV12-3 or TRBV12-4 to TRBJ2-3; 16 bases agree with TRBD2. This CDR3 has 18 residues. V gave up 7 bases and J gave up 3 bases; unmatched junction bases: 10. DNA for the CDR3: TGTGCCAGCACATCACCGGGACTAGCGGGGGGGCTAACAGATACGCAGTATTTT. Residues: CASTSPGLAGGLTDTQYF.

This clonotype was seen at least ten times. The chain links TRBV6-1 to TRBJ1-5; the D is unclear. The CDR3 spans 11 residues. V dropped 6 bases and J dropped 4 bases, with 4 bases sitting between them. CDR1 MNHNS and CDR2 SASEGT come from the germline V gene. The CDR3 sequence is CASRENQPQHF. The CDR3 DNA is TGTGCCAGCAGGGAAAATCAGCCCCAGCATTTT.

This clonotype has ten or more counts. CDR3 residues: CASSDGTTNYNEQFF. CDR3 DNA sequence: TGCGCCAGCAGTGACGGGACTACTAACTACAATGAGCAGTTCTTC. The rearrangement joins TRBV5-1 to TRBJ2-1; 7 nucleotides match TRBD2. Per germline, CDR1 SGHRS and CDR2 YFSETQ. CDR3 length: 15 amino acids. Trimming at V came to 5 bases and at J to 3 bases, leaving 8 bases not matched to a gene.

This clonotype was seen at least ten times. CDR3 nucleotides: TGTGCCACCAGCAGAGATTTGAGCGAGGAGCAGTTCTTC. Translating it yields CATSRDLSEEQFF. This chain uses TRBV15 with TRBJ2-1, with D hard to call. CDR3 length equals 13 residues. With 0 bases removed from V and 10 bases from J, the gap between germline ends came to 10 bases. Germline V CDR1 and CDR2: LNHNV, YYDKDF (reference sequence).

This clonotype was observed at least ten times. Written as DNA, the CDR3 is TGTGCCAGCACGGAGACGGCTGGAAACACCATATATTTT. Translating it yields CASTETAGNTIYF. The rearrangement links TRBV7-8 to TRBJ1-3; D not certain. The CDR3 contains 13 residues. CDR1 SGHVS and CDR2 FQNEAQ come from the germline V gene. V dropped 7 bases and J dropped 2 bases, with 9 bases sitting between them.

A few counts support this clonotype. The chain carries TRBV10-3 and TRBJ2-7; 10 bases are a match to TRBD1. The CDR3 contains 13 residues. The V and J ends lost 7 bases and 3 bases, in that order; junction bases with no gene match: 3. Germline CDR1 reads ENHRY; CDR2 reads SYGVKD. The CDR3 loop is CAITGDRGYEQYF. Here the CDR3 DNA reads TGTGCCATCACTGGGGACAGGGGCTACGAGCAGTACTTC.

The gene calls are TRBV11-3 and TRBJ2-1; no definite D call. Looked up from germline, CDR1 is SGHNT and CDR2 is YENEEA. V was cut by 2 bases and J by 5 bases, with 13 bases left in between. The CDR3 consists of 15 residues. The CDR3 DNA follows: TGTGCCAGCAGCTTATCATCAAGCGTCAACAATGAGCAGTTCTTC. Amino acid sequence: CASSLSSSVNNEQFF.

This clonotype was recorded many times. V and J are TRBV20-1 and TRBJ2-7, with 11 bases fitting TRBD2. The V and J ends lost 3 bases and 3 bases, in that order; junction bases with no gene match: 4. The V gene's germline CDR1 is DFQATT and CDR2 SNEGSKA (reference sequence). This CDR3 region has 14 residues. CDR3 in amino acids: CSASNLAGGYEQYF. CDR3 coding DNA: TGCAGTGCTAGTAACCTAGCGGGAGGCTACGAGCAGTACTTC.

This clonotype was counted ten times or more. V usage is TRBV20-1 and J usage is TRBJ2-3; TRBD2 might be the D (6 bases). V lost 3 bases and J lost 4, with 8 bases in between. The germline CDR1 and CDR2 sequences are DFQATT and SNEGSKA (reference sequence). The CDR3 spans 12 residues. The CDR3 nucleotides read TGCAGTGCTAGCCCGGGGGCAGATACGCAGTATTTT. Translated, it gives CSASPGADTQYF.

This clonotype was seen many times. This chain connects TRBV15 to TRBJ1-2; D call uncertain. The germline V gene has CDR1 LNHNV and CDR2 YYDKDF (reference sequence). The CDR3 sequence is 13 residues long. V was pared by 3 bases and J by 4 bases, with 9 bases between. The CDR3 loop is CATSSEPAYGYTF. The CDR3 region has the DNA TGTGCCACCAGCAGCGAACCTGCCTATGGCTACACCTTC.

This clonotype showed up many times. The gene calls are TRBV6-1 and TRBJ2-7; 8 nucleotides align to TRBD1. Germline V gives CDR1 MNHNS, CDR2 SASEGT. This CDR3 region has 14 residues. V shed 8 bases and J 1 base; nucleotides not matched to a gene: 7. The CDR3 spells CASGTGGNSYEQYF. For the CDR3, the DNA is TGTGCCAGCGGTACAGGGGGGAATTCCTACGAGCAGTACTTC.

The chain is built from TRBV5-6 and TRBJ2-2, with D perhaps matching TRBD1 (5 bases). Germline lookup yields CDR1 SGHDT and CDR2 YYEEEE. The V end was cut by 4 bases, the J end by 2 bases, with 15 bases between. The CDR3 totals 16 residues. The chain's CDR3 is CASSPVVRANTGELFF. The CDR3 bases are TGTGCCAGCAGCCCCGTCGTCAGGGCAAACACCGGGGAGCTGTTTTTT.

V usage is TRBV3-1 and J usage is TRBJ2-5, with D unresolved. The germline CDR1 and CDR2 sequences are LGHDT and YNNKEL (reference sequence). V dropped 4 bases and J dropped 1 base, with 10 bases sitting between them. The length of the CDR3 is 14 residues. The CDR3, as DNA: TGTGCCAGCAGCCTCGAGGCGATCCAAGAGACCCAGTACTTC. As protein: CASSLEAIQETQYF.

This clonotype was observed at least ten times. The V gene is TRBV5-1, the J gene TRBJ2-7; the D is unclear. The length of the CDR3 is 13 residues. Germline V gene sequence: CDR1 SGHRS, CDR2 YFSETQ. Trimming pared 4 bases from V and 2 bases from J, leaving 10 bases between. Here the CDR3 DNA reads TGCGCCAGCAGCCCAACAGCAACCTACGAGCAGTACTTC. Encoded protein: CASSPTATYEQYF.

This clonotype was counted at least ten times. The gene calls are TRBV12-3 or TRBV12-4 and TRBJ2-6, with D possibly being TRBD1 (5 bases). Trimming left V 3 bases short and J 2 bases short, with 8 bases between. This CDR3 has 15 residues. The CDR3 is CASSFGRAGANVLTF. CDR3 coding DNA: TGTGCCAGCAGTTTTGGCAGGGCTGGGGCCAACGTCCTGACTTTC.

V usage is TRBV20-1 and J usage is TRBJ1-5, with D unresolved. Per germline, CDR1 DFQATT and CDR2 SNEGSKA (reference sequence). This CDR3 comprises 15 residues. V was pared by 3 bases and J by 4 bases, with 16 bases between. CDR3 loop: CSASSLVKPNQPQHF. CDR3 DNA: TGCAGTGCTAGTTCGTTGGTGAAGCCTAATCAGCCCCAGCATTTT.

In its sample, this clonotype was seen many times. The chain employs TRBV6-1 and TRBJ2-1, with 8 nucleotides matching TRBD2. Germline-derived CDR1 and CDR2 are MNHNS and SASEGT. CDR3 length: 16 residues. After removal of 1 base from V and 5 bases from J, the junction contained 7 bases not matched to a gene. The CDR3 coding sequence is TGTGCCAGCAGTGAAGGTAGTTTAGCGGGAAACAATGAGCAGTTCTTC. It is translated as CASSEGSLAGNNEQFF.

The CDR3 DNA reads TGTGCCAGCAGCTTTGGCGGGATCTCCTACGAGCAGTACTTC. Translated: CASSFGGISYEQYF. This chain uses TRBV11-2 with TRBJ2-7; D is perhaps TRBD2 (6 bases). V lost 3 bases to trimming and J lost 0 bases, with 9 bases between them. Germline-derived CDR1 and CDR2 are SGHAT and FQNNGV. CDR3 length: 14 amino acids. The variable domain in full, completed from reference TRBV11-2 and TRBJ2-7, reads EAGVAQSPRYKIIEKRQSVAFWCNPISGHATLYWYQQILGQGPKLLIQFQNNGVVDDSQLPKDRFSAERLKGVDSTLKIQPAKLEDSAVYLCASSFGGISYEQYFGPGTRLTVT.

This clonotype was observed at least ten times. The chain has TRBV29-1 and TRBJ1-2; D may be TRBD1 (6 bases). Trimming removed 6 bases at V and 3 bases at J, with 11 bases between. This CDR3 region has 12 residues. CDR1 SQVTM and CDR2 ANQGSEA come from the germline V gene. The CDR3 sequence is CSVGTSDYGYTF. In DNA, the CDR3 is TGCAGCGTCGGGACATCAGACTATGGCTACACCTTC. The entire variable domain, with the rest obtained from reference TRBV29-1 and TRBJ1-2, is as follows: SAVISQKPSRDICQRGTSLTIQCQVDSQVTMMFWYRQQPGQSLTLIATANQGSEATYESGFVIDKFPISRPNLTFSTLTVSNMSPEDSSIYLCSVGTSDYGYTFGSGTRLTVV.

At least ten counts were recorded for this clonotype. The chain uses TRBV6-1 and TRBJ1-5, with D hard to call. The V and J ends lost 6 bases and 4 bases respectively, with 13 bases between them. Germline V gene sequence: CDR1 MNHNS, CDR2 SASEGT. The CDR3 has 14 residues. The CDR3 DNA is TGTGCCAGCAGCACCCAGAGAACTAATCAGCCCCAGCATTTT. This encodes CASSTQRTNQPQHF.